Reported below is one T cell receptor (beta chain). Its antigen is undetermined. The V gene's germline CDR1 is SNHLY and CDR2 FYNNEI. The CDR3 is 10 residues long. The ends lost 6 bases at V and 12 bases at J; junction bases unmatched: 4. This specimen comes from a study of cytomegalovirus exposure and HLA in healthy donors. About the research overall: An analysis done earlier identified almost 120 million unique TCR beta sequences from about 180 million T cells. General observations from the study: Some highly shared sequence variants likely arose as a pipeline artifact. For most TCR sequences rarity was the rule, although some public TCRs occurred in many donors. Being productive about 87% or about 30% of the time was typical of most TCR beta V segments in an earlier analysis.

PCR employed 60 Vbeta and 13 Jbeta primers. Libraries were prepared by immunoSEQ multiplex PCR; TCRdb keeps only in-frame clonotypes and omits some of them. The table shows roughly 100,000 clones, with over 70% occurring only once. The chain is built from TRBV2 and TRBJ2-7; TRBD1 matches 8 bases. The specimen sequenced was PBMCs. This clonotype originated in a man aged 35-49 years in good health and CMV-seronegative. CDR3 DNA: TGTGCCAGCAGCCGACAGGGGACGTACTTC. Translation: CASSRQGTYF. The full variable domain, in which reference TRBV2 and TRBJ2-7 provide the parts outside the CDR3, is EPEVTQTPSHQVTQMGQEVILRCVPISNHLYFYWYRQILGQKVEFLVSFYNNEISEKSEIFDDQFSVERPDGSNFTLKIRSTKLEDSAMYFCASSRQGTYFGPGTRLTVT.